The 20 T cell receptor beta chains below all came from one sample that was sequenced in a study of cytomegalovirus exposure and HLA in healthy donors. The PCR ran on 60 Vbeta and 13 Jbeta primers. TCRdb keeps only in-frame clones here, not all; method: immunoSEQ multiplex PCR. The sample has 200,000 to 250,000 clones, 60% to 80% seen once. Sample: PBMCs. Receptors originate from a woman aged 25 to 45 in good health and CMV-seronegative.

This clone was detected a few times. CDR3 DNA: TGTGCCAGCAGCTCGGGACTAGCGGGAGAAGGGGAGACCCAGTACTTC. Amino acid sequence: CASSSGLAGEGETQYF. V usage is TRBV2 and J usage is TRBJ2-5; 14 bases align to TRBD2. The germline gives CDR1 SNHLY, CDR2 FYNNEI. The CDR3 extends over 16 amino acids. V lost 6 bases, J lost 5 bases, and 8 bases stayed unmatched. The whole variable domain, remainder taken from reference TRBV2 and TRBJ2-5, is EPEVTQTPSHQVTQMGQEVILRCVPISNHLYFYWYRQILGQKVEFLVSFYNNEISEKSEIFDDQFSVERPDGSNFTLKIRSTKLEDSAMYFCASSSGLAGEGETQYFGPGTRLLVL.

DNA of the CDR3: TGTGCCAGCAGTGAACAAAACAGAAGGACAGGGAACTACGAGCAGTACTTC. It is translated as CASSEQNRRTGNYEQYF. The chain links TRBV25-1 to TRBJ2-7, with 8 bases matching TRBD1. With 2 bases clipped from V and 3 bases from J, the junction kept 12 bases outside the gene matches. CDR1 is MGHDK, CDR2 SYGVNS, per germline. CDR3 length: 17 amino acids.

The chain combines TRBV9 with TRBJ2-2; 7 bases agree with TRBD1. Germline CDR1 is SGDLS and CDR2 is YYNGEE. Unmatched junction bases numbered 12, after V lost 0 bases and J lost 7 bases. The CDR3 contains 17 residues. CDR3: CASSVAKEGQRIGELFF. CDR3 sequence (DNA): TGTGCCAGCAGCGTAGCTAAAGAGGGACAGAGAATCGGGGAGCTGTTTTTT.

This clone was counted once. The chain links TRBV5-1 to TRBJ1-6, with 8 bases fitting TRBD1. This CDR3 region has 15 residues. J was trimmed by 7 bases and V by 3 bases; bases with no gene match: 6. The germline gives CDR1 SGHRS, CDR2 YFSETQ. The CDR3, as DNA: TGCGCCAGCAGCTCCCAGGGGACAGGCAATTCACCCCTCCACTTT. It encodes CASSSQGTGNSPLHF.

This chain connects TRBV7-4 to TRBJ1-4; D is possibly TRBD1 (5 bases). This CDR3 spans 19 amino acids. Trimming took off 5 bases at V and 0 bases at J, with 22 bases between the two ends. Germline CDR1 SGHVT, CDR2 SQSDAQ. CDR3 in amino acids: CASSQHIAGRPATNEKLFF. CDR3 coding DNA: TGTGCCAGCAGCCAACATATAGCAGGGCGCCCTGCAACTAATGAAAAACTGTTTTTT.

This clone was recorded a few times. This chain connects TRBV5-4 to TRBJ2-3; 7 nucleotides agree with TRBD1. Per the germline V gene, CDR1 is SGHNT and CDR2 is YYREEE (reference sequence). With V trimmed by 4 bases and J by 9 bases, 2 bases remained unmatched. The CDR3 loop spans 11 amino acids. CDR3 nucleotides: TGTGCCAGCAGCGAGACAGGGACGCAGTATTTT. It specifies CASSETGTQYF.

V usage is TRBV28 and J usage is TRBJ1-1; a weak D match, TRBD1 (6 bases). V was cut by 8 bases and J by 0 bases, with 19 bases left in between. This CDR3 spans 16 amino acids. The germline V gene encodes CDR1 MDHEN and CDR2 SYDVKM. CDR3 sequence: CASGWTVRTMNTEAFF. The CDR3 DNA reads TGTGCCAGCGGTTGGACAGTTCGAACGATGAACACTGAAGCTTTCTTT.

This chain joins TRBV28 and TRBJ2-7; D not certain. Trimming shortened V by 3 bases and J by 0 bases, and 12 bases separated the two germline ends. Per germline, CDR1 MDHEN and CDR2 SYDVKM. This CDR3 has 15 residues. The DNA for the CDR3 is TGTGCCAGCAGTTTTGATACTCACAGCTCCTACGAGCAGTACTTC. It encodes CASSFDTHSSYEQYF. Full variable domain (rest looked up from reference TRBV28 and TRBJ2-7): DVKVTQSSRYLVKRTGEKVFLECVQDMDHENMFWYRQDPGLGLRLIYFSYDVKMKEKGDIPEGYSVSREKKERFSLILESASTNQTSMYLCASSFDTHSSYEQYFGPGTRLTVT.

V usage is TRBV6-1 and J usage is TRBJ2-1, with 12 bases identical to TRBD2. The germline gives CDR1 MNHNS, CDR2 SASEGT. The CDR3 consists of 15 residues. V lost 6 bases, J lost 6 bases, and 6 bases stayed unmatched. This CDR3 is CASSISSGGANEQFF. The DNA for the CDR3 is TGTGCCAGCAGCATATCTAGCGGGGGGGCCAATGAGCAGTTCTTC.

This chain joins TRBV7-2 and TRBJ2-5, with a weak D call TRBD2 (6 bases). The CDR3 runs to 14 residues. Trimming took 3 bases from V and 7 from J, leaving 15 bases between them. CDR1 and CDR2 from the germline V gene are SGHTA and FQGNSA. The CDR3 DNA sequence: TGTGCCAGCAGCTTTTCCAGGGACTCCCGGACCCAGTACTTC. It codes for CASSFSRDSRTQYF.

The CDR3 loop reads CASSFATGSRGYTF. Here the CDR3 DNA reads TGTGCCAGCAGTTTTGCGACAGGGTCGCGCGGCTACACCTTC. The chain employs TRBV27 and TRBJ1-2; TRBD1 matches 7 bases. From germline, CDR1 is MNHEY and CDR2 SMNVEV (reference sequence). Losses at the gene ends were 3 bases for V and 8 bases for J; bases not matched to a gene: 9. The CDR3 extends over 14 amino acids.

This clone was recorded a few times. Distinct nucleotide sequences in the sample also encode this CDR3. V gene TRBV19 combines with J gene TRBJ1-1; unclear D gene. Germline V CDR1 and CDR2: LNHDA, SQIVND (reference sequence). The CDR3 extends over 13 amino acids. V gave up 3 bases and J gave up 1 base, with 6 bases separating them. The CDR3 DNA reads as TGTGCCAGTAGTATCGGTCGGAACACTGAAGCTTTCTTT. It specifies CASSIGRNTEAFF. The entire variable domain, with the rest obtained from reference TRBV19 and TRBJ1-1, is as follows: DGGITQSPKYLFRKEGQNVTLSCEQNLNHDAMYWYRQDPGQGLRLIYYSQIVNDFQKGDIAEGYSVSREKKESFPLTVTSAQKNPTAFYLCASSIGRNTEAFFGQGTRLTVV.

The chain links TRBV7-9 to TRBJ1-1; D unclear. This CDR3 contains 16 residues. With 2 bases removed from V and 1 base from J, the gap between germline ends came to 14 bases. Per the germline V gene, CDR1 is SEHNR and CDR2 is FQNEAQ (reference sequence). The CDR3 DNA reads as TGTGCCAGCAGCTTAACGAGGGTCGGAAGGAACACTGAAGCTTTCTTT. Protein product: CASSLTRVGRNTEAFF.

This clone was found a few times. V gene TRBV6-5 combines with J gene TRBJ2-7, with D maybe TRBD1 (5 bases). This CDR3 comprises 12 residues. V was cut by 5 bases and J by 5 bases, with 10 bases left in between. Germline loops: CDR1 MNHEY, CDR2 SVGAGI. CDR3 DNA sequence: TGTGCCAGCAGTCTCGGACAAAACGAGCAGTACTTC. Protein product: CASSLGQNEQYF.

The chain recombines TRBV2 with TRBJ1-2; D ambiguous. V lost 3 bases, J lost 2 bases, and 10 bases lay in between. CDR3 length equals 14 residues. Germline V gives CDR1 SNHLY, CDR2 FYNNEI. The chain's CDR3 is CASSDSSNNYGYTF. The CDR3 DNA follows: TGTGCCAGCAGTGATTCGAGCAACAACTATGGCTACACCTTC.

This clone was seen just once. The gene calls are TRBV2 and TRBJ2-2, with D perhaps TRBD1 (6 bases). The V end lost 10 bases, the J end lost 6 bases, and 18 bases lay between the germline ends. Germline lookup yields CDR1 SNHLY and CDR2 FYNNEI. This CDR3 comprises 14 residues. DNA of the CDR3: TGTGCCACCCCGCCGGACTCAGGGGCCGGGGAGCTGTTTTTT. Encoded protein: CATPPDSGAGELFF.

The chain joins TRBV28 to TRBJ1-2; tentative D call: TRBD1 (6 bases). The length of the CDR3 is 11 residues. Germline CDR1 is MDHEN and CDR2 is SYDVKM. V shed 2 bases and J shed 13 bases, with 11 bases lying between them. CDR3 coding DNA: TGTGCCAGCAGTTTAAACAGGGCCTTCACCTTC. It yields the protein CASSLNRAFTF.

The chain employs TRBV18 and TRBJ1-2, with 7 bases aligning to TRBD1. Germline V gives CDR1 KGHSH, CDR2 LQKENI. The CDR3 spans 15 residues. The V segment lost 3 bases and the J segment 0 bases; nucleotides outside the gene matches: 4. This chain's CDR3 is CASSPETGPNYGYTF. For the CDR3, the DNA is TGTGCCAGCTCACCTGAGACAGGGCCTAACTATGGCTACACCTTC.

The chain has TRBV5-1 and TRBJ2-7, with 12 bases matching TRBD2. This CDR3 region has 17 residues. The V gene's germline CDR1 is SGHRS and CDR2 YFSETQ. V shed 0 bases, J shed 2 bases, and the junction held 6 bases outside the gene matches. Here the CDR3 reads CASSLGTSGADPYEQYF. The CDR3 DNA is TGCGCCAGCAGCTTGGGGACTAGCGGGGCAGACCCCTACGAGCAGTACTTC.

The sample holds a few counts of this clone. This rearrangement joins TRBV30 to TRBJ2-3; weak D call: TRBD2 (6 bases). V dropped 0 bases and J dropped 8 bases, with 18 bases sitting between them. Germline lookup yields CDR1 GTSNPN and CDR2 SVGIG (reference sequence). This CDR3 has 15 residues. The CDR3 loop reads CAWSVGHGGMGTQYF. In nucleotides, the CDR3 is TGTGCCTGGAGTGTAGGGCATGGGGGGATGGGTACGCAGTATTTT. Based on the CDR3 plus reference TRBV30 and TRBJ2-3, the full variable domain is SQTIHQWPATLVQPVGSPLSLECTVEGTSNPNLYWYRQAAGRGLQLLFYSVGIGQISSEVPQNLSASRPQDRQFILSSKKLLLSDSGFYLCAWSVGHGGMGTQYFGPGTRLTVL.